This entry concerns a single T cell receptor (beta chain). The sample carries other DNA sequences with the same CDR3. This entry is derived from a study of shared clonotypes between healthy human individuals. Looking at the study overall: Each donor contributed plates that comprised three CD4 naive, three CD4 memory, two CD8 naive and one CD8 memory.

The method was immunoSEQ multiplex PCR; TCRdb's version includes in-frame clones alone and lacks a portion of them. The sample lists 2 million to 2.5 million clones; nearly 97% were seen once. The specimen was naive CD4+ T cells sorted from blood. The subset is: CD45RA+ positively selected. This receptor was taken from a man in his late teens or twenties in good health.

The CDR3 DNA reads TGTGCCAGTAGTATTAAGGGGGGGACCGGGGAGCTGTTTTTT. Its protein is CASSIKGGTGELFF. The genes are TRBV19 and TRBJ2-2; D is perhaps TRBD2 (7 bases). The V and J ends lost 3 bases and 5 bases respectively, with 10 bases between them. This CDR3 has 14 residues. The germline V gene encodes CDR1 LNHDA and CDR2 SQIVND (reference sequence).